This entry features one T cell receptor (beta chain) sequence. Its target is not known. Sequenced by immunoSEQ multiplex PCR; TCRdb stores in-frame clones only, minus some. The sample lists around 150,000 clones, 90% to 95% occurring once. The CDR3 consists of 15 residues. With 6 bases clipped from V and 1 base from J, the junction kept 0 bases outside the gene matches. Germline V gene lookup returns CDR1 MNHEY and CDR2 SMNVEV (reference sequence). The record originates from a study of T cell responses to AZD1222 COVID-19 vaccine. Overall study findings and caveats: At baseline, seropositivity was found in only six or seven AZD1222 recipients.

The chain links TRBV27 to TRBJ2-2, with 12 bases identical to TRBD2. The clonotype originates from an adult in good health. The starting material was peripheral blood, obtained on day 0 of AZD1222 vaccination. This chain's CDR3 is CASRLAGGNTGELFF. CDR3 nucleotides: TGTGCCAGCAGACTAGCGGGAGGGAACACCGGGGAGCTGTTTTTT.